Below, 17 T cell receptor beta chains from the same sample are listed, as sequenced in a study of OX40 agonist ivuxolimab in advanced cancers. TCRdb keeps only in-frame clones here, not all; method: immunoSEQ multiplex PCR. The data show 55,000 to 70,000 clones, 85% seen once. Sequenced here: CD4+ or CD8+ T cells sorted from blood, sampled in a trial of the OX40 agonist ivuxolimab. Source of these receptors: an adult with an advanced solid tumor such as melanoma, head and neck, liver or kidney cancer.

The V and J genes are TRBV10-2 and TRBJ2-7, with 8 bases lining up with TRBD2. The germline gives CDR1 WSHSY, CDR2 SAAADI. There are 14 residues in the CDR3. V was clipped by 6 bases and J by 2 bases; unmatched bases: 6. For the CDR3, the DNA is TGCGCCAGCAGCCGGACTAGCAGGACCTACGAGCAGTACTTC. Its protein is CASSRTSRTYEQYF.

The chain has TRBV4-2 and TRBJ2-1; TRBD2 aligns across 11 bases. CDR1 is LGHNA and CDR2 is YNFKEQ in the germline V gene. The V segment lost 2 bases and the J segment 6 bases; nucleotides outside the gene matches: 12. The CDR3 length is 18 residues. CDR3 nucleotides: TGTGCCAGCAGCCAACAACAATTACTAGCGGGAGTTGGCAATGAGCAGTTCTTC. Its translation is CASSQQQLLAGVGNEQFF.

The chain's CDR3 is CASSLGVAYEQYF. DNA for the CDR3: TGTGCCAGCAGCCTCGGGGTTGCCTACGAGCAGTACTTC. V gene TRBV7-2 combines with J gene TRBJ2-7; TRBD2 is a possible D gene (5 bases). CDR3 length: 13 residues. Germline V CDR1 and CDR2: SGHTA, FQGNSA. V lost 5 bases and J 2 bases, leaving 10 bases between the germline ends.

The chain links TRBV6-5 to TRBJ2-2, with 9 positions matching TRBD1. J gave up 6 bases and V 10 bases, and 12 bases lay outside the gene matches. This CDR3 has 15 amino acids. Germline V lookup: CDR1 MNHEY, CDR2 SVGAGI. The chain's CDR3 is CATSELQGAAGELFF. The CDR3 DNA reads TGTGCCACATCAGAGCTACAGGGGGCAGCCGGGGAGCTGTTTTTT.

This sequence joins TRBV9 and TRBJ2-7; the match to TRBD1 covers 8 bases. CDR3 length: 13 residues. Germline CDR1 reads SGDLS; CDR2 reads YYNGEE. Trimming cost V 3 bases and J 6 bases; bases outside gene matches: 5. This CDR3 is CASSGHDRGEQYF. In DNA, the CDR3 is TGTGCCAGCAGCGGACACGACAGGGGCGAGCAGTACTTC.

This chain uses TRBV18 with TRBJ2-1, with D perhaps TRBD2 (5 bases). V dropped 3 bases and J dropped 0 bases, with 15 bases sitting between them. From germline, CDR1 is KGHSH and CDR2 LQKENI. The CDR3 has 17 amino acids. The CDR3 loop reads CASSPGGPGGSYNEQFF. The CDR3 DNA follows: TGTGCCAGCTCACCGGGCGGGCCCGGCGGCTCCTACAATGAGCAGTTCTTC.

As for this clone: The sample holds other DNA sequences that translate to the same CDR3. In DNA, the CDR3 is TGTGCCACCAGCAGAGATCTAGGGTCCTACGAGCAGTACTTC. Translation: CATSRDLGSYEQYF. The V and J genes are TRBV15 and TRBJ2-7, with unresolved D. The CDR3 runs 14 residues. Germline-derived CDR1 and CDR2 are LNHNV and YYDKDF (reference sequence). Trimming removed 0 bases at V and 1 base at J, with 7 bases between.

This rearrangement joins TRBV2 to TRBJ2-7; D gene unclear. This CDR3 region has 13 residues. From germline, CDR1 is SNHLY and CDR2 FYNNEI. V was cut by 6 bases and J by 1 base, with 10 bases left in between. CDR3 residues: CASRTAGSYEQYF. For the CDR3, the DNA is TGTGCCAGCAGAACTGCCGGATCCTACGAGCAGTACTTC.

The V call is TRBV27, the J call TRBJ2-2, with 10 bases matching TRBD2. V shed 4 bases and J 8 bases; nucleotides not matched to a gene: 16. CDR3 size: 18 residues. CDR1 and CDR2 (germline): MNHEY, SMNVEV (reference sequence). CDR3 region: CASSSAILAGAAGGELFF. The CDR3 coding sequence is TGTGCCAGCAGTTCCGCGATCCTAGCGGGAGCGGCTGGGGGGGAGCTGTTTTTT.

The chain combines TRBV4-1 with TRBJ2-7; 9 positions agree with TRBD1. The CDR3 spans 18 residues. With V trimmed by 0 bases and J by 2 bases, 11 bases remained unmatched. Germline lookup yields CDR1 MGHRA and CDR2 YSYEKL. CDR3 in DNA: TGCGCCAGCAGCCAAGATGGGAGGGGACAGGGAGGGACCTACGAGCAGTACTTC. Amino acids: CASSQDGRGQGGTYEQYF.

The rearrangement links TRBV19 to TRBJ2-6; a possible D gene is TRBD1 (6 bases). The CDR3 has 16 residues. Germline lookup yields CDR1 LNHDA and CDR2 SQIVND (reference sequence). V lost 5 bases, J lost 0 bases, and 11 bases lay in between. CDR3 nucleotide sequence: TGTGCCAGTAGTCTCAGAGGGGGCTCTGGGGCCAACGTCCTGACTTTC. It translates to CASSLRGGSGANVLTF.

This clone showed up just once. The chain uses TRBV5-5 and TRBJ1-2, with D tentatively TRBD1 (5 bases). This CDR3 spans 14 amino acids. Germline CDR1 SGHKS, CDR2 YYEKEE (reference sequence). With 2 bases removed from V and 3 bases from J, the gap between germline ends came to 11 bases. This chain's CDR3 is CASSFSWGDYGYTF. CDR3 coding DNA: TGTGCCAGCAGCTTTTCGTGGGGGGACTATGGCTACACCTTC.

This chain uses TRBV4-1 with TRBJ2-7; a weak D match, TRBD2 (5 bases). The CDR3 is made up of 15 amino acids. Trimming shortened V by 1 base and J by 4 bases, and 14 bases separated the two germline ends. The germline V gene has CDR1 MGHRA and CDR2 YSYEKL. This CDR3 is CASSQGTYGYYEQYF. Written as DNA, the CDR3 is TGCGCCAGCAGCCAAGGGACTTATGGTTATTACGAGCAGTACTTC.

The chain recombines TRBV7-2 with TRBJ2-3, with 10 nucleotides matching TRBD1. V dropped 5 bases and J dropped 3; count of bases not matched to a gene: 8. This CDR3 is built from 16 residues. Germline V lookup: CDR1 SGHTA, CDR2 FQGNSA. The CDR3 loop is CASSTRQGARTDTQYF. CDR3 DNA sequence: TGTGCCAGCAGCACCCGACAGGGGGCGCGTACAGATACGCAGTATTTT.

The chain links TRBV18 to TRBJ2-1; D perhaps matches TRBD2 (5 bases). The CDR3 runs 14 residues. Germline assignment: CDR1 KGHSH and CDR2 LQKENI. Trimming removed 6 bases from V and 8 bases from J, with 17 bases in between. CDR3: CASSPVLSGDEQFF. In DNA form, the CDR3 reads TGTGCCAGCTCCCCAGTTTTGAGCGGCGATGAGCAGTTCTTC.

This chain links TRBV9 with TRBJ2-2; no reliable D call. Germline V gene lookup returns CDR1 SGDLS and CDR2 YYNGEE. The CDR3 has 13 residues. V lost 0 bases to trimming and J lost 6 bases, with 6 bases between them. CDR3 region: CASSVGRAGELFF. CDR3 DNA: TGTGCCAGCAGCGTAGGTAGAGCCGGGGAGCTGTTTTTT.

This clone was observed a single time. This chain connects TRBV7-9 to TRBJ2-7, with D unclear. The CDR3 contains 12 residues. Germline V lookup: CDR1 SEHNR, CDR2 FQNEAQ (reference sequence). The ends were cut back, 5 bases at V and 2 bases at J, with 7 bases in the middle. CDR3 nucleotide sequence: TGTGCCAGCAGCCCCGTTCCCTACGAGCAGTACTTC. This codes for CASSPVPYEQYF.